The clone carrying this TCR beta chain was seen repeatedly, ten times or more. What it binds is not known. Molecular barcoding with unique molecular identifiers was used for the TCRbeta library. TCRdb independently ran MiXCR on the PCR reads; one entry per CDR3 protein. The table lists hundreds of thousands of distinct CDR3 sequences, roughly 9.1% of them singletons. V lost 3 bases to trimming and J lost 7 bases, with 7 bases between them. The CDR3 length is 12 residues. These data originate in a study of T-cell reconstitution after alpha-beta-depleted transplantation in children. General study results and limits: Alpha-beta T cells about two months after transplant reportedly derived from several hundred expanded graft clones. After transplant, high TCRbeta diversity at day 60 in some patients arose from surviving recipient T cells and thymic progenitors. One year after transplant, T-cell counts and diversity came mostly from newly produced T cells.

The sample consisted of PBMCs, taken before TCRalphabeta/CD19-depleted stem cell transplant. This receptor was taken from a boy in the first two years of life with acute myeloid leukemia, due to receive a stem cell transplant. The chain uses TRBV12-3 or TRBV12-4 and TRBJ2-1; a weak D match, TRBD2 (6 bases). The CDR3 sequence: CASSFAGNEQFF. The CDR3 nucleotides are TGTGCCAGCAGTTTTGCGGGGAATGAGCAGTTCTTC.